This T cell receptor (beta chain) was captured by sequencing in a study of blood T cell repertoires in COVID-19. Study overall: Samples of COVID-19 (acute and convalescent) were obtained from the United States, Italy and Spain. T cells, B-cell-depleted T cells, or PBMCs supplied cDNA or gDNA.

How the authors handled the data: Quantification of nucleated cells was approximated via reference gene primer amplification. Assay: immunoSEQ multiplex PCR; the TCRdb copy retains only in-frame clones and omits some. The V and J calls and clone size were taken over from that table, and D and trimming were inferred from the DNA. Here the sample spans approximately 99,000 clones, about nine tenths being singletons. This CDR3 has 14 amino acids. Per germline, CDR1 SNHLY and CDR2 FYNNEI. The V and J ends lost 6 bases and 6 bases, in that order; junction bases with no gene match: 7. The V gene is TRBV2, the J gene TRBJ1-5; 8 bases map to TRBD1. Specimen: peripheral blood. This TCR was sampled from a human donor in a cohort sampled during active COVID-19. The CDR3: CASRGQEVGQPQHF. The DNA for the CDR3 is TGTGCCAGCAGGGGACAGGAAGTAGGTCAGCCCCAGCATTTT.